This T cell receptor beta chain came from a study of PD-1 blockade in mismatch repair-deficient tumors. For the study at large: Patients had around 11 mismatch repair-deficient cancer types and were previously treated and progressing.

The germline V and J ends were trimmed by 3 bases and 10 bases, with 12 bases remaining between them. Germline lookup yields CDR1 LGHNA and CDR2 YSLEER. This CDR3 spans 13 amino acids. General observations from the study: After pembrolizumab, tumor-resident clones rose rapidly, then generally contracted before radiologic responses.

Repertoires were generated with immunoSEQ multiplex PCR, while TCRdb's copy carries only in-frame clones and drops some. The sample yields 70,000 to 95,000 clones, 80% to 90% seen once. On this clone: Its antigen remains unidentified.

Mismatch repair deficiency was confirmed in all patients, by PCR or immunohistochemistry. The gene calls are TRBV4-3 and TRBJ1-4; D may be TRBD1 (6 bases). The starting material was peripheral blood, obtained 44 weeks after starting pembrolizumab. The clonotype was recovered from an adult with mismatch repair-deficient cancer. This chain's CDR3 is CASSQAQGRKLFF. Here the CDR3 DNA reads TGCGCCAGCAGCCAGGCCCAGGGGAGAAAACTGTTTTTT.